This T cell receptor beta chain was found in a study of blood T cell repertoires in COVID-19. On the study more broadly: Some COVID-19 samples were acute and others convalescent; all came from the United States, Italy and Spain. T cells, B-cell-depleted T cells, or PBMCs provided the cDNA or gDNA that served as material.

In the original analysis: It was from reference gene primer amplification that nucleated cell counts were estimated. TCRdb's table, derived via immunoSEQ multiplex PCR, lists solely in-frame clones and lacks some. The V and J calls and clone size were taken over from that table, and D and trimming were inferred from the DNA. The sample has 180,000 or so clones, about 86% seen once. Germline lookup yields CDR1 SGHTA and CDR2 FQGTGA. This CDR3 has 17 residues. V shed 5 bases and J 10 bases; nucleotides not matched to a gene: 18. The sequenced material came from peripheral blood. The chain recombines TRBV7-3 with TRBJ1-4, with TRBD1 matching 8 bases. The TCR comes from a man aged 55 to 70 with acute or convalescent COVID-19. The CDR3 reads CASSPLTGVTAGGKLFF. Written as DNA, the CDR3 is TGTGCCAGCAGCCCGCTGACAGGGGTAACGGCAGGAGGAAAACTGTTTTTT.